Listed below are T cell receptor beta chains from one sample, sequenced in a study of vaccination and CD4 T cells after COVID-19. TCRdb passed the PCR reads through MiXCR, listing each CDR3 protein once. The sample lists roughly 5,200 distinct CDR3 sequences, 30% occurring once. Their antigens remain unidentified. The source was CD4+ T cells from blood, cultured in vitro, collected after SARS-CoV-2 vaccination. Receptors originate from a human donor who had recovered from COVID-19. The CDR3 runs from the conserved cysteine through the conserved F or W. Each record gives: J gene, V gene, clone size, D gene, CDR3 protein, CDR3 DNA. D genes are given only for firm matches. Expanded clones are given a class, and other clones once, few, many or no size at all.

J: TRBJ2-1; V: TRBV7-2; size: .; D: TRBD1; CDR3: CASSPRTGYNEQFF; DNA: TGTGCCAGCAGCCCTCGGACAGGCTACAATGAGCAGTTCTTC
J: TRBJ2-7; V: TRBV10-3; size: few; D: TRBD2; CDR3: CAISPLAGTNTYEQYF; DNA: TGTGCCATCAGTCCCCTAGCGGGGACCAATACCTACGAGCAGTACTTC
J: TRBJ2-7; V: TRBV20-1; size: few; D: .; CDR3: CSAGNRFRSAYEQYF; DNA: TGCAGTGCTGGAAACAGGTTCCGCTCGGCCTACGAGCAGTACTTC
J: TRBJ2-7; V: TRBV29-1; size: .; D: TRBD2; CDR3: CSGGEIRREGHYEQYF; DNA: TGCAGCGGCGGCGAGATTCGGCGGGAGGGCCACTACGAGCAGTACTTC
J: TRBJ1-1; V: TRBV27; size: few; D: TRBD1; CDR3: CASSLYAGQHMNTEAFF; DNA: TGTGCCAGCAGTTTATACGCGGGACAGCACATGAACACTGAAGCTTTCTTT
J: TRBJ2-3; V: TRBV7-2; size: once; D: TRBD1; CDR3: CASSSGQGAQDTQYF; DNA: TGTGCCAGCAGCTCGGGACAGGGGGCGCAAGATACGCAGTATTTT
J: TRBJ1-5; V: TRBV6-1; size: .; D: .; CDR3: CASSESGRQLNQPQHF; DNA: TGTGCCAGCAGTGAAAGTGGGAGACAGCTGAATCAGCCCCAGCATTTT
J: TRBJ2-1; V: TRBV20-1; size: few; D: .; CDR3: CSAAPQRISYNEQFF; DNA: TGCAGTGCAGCCCCACAGCGAATCTCCTACAATGAGCAGTTCTTC
J: TRBJ2-3; V: TRBV20-1; size: few; D: .; CDR3: CSAMEGYTDTQYF; DNA: TGCAGTGCTATGGAAGGATACACAGATACGCAGTATTTT
J: TRBJ2-5; V: TRBV4-1; size: few; D: TRBD1; CDR3: CASSQPGQGSGTQYF; DNA: TGCGCCAGCAGCCAGCCTGGACAGGGCTCTGGGACCCAGTACTTC
J: TRBJ1-5; V: TRBV20-1; size: .; D: .; CDR3: CSALLTDSTARPQHF; DNA: TGCAGTGCTCTCCTTACAGACTCGACCGCGCGGCCCCAGCATTTT
J: TRBJ2-1; V: TRBV15; size: .; D: TRBD2; CDR3: CATSRDISGRGSNEQFF; DNA: TGTGCCACCAGCAGAGATATCAGCGGGAGGGGGAGCAATGAGCAGTTCTTC